This T cell receptor beta chain was sequenced for a study of shared clonotypes between healthy human individuals. General study points: Investigators expected sequencing depth to affect clonotype sharing among donors. Clonotypes not shared had lower generation probabilities than those common to all four donors.

Germline V lookup: CDR1 SGHVS, CDR2 FQNEAQ. V shed 3 bases and J 2 bases; nucleotides not matched to a gene: 5. The CDR3 spans 15 residues. As defined, naive CD8 cells were CD45RO-negative and positively selected for CCR7, with terminally differentiated effector memory CD45RA+ cells excluded. How the authors handled the data: In the immunoSEQ data, sequences were junction-only and lacked quality scores, so filtering differed. Assay used: immunoSEQ multiplex PCR; TCRdb lists only in-frame clones, some missing. Clone size and the V and J calls come from that table; the DNA yielded D and trimming. The table shows around 2,000,000 clones, with under 95% occurring only once. A single count supports this clone. The antigen remains unidentified.

This chain links TRBV7-8 with TRBJ2-3; 7 bases match TRBD1. Input material: naive CD8+ T cells from PBMCs. The sequence derives from a man aged 18 to 30 in good health. Some clones in this sample may be carry-over from other donors' samples. The CDR3 spells CASSLGQRYTDTQYF. The CDR3, as DNA: TGTGCCAGCAGCTTGGGACAGCGTTACACAGATACGCAGTATTTT. Looking up the rest from reference TRBV7-8 and TRBJ2-3 gives the full variable domain: GAGVSQSPRYKVAKRGQDVALRCDPISGHVSLFWYQQALGQGPEFLTYFQNEAQLDKSGLPSDRFFAERPEGSVSTLKIQRTQQEDSAVYLCASSLGQRYTDTQYFGPGTRLTVL.